This is a list of T cell receptor beta chains from one sample in a study of blood T cell repertoires in COVID-19. TCRdb keeps only in-frame clones here, not all; method: immunoSEQ multiplex PCR. The sample has more than 200,000 clones; around 84% are singletons. Sequencing was done on a sample of PBMCs or T cells enriched from blood (not recorded which). The origin of the receptors is a woman aged 50 to 60 who had recovered from COVID-19. Each CDR3 is given with its conserved first and last residue. Fields, in order: J gene, clone size, D gene, V gene, CDR3 DNA, CDR3 protein. The D gene is left open where the match is weak. Clone sizes are given selectively: once, few, many, or a class where the clone is expanded.

J: TRBJ2-5
size: -
D: -
V: TRBV7-2
DNA: TGTGCCAGCAGCTTAGCAAGGGGCCTGTACCAAGAGACCCAGTACTTC
CDR3: CASSLARGLYQETQYF

J: TRBJ1-3
size: -
D: -
V: TRBV5-4
DNA: TGTGCCAGCAGCGACGACAGGACCTCTGGAAACACCATATATTTT
CDR3: CASSDDRTSGNTIYF

J: TRBJ1-1
size: -
D: -
V: TRBV30
DNA: TGTGCCTGGAGTGTACGGGGGAACACTGAAGCTTTCTTT
CDR3: CAWSVRGNTEAFF

J: TRBJ2-1
size: -
D: TRBD1
V: TRBV7-2
DNA: TGTGCCAGCAGCTTACCCCCCCGGGACAGGGTAAGCAATGAGCAGTTCTTC
CDR3: CASSLPPRDRVSNEQFF

J: TRBJ1-3
size: -
D: -
V: TRBV11-1
DNA: TGTGCCAGCAGCCGACACGGAAACACCATATATTTT
CDR3: CASSRHGNTIYF

J: TRBJ1-6
size: once
D: TRBD1
V: TRBV7-6
DNA: TGTGCCAGCAGCTTAGAGGGACAGGGCCTGGGTTCACCCCTCCACTTT
CDR3: CASSLEGQGLGSPLHF

J: TRBJ2-7
size: -
D: -
V: TRBV3-1/TRBV3-2
DNA: TGTGCCAGCACCAGTGCCCAGGAGCAGTACTTC
CDR3: CASTSAQEQYF

J: TRBJ1-1
size: -
D: -
V: TRBV21-1
DNA: TGTGCCAGCAGCACCCGGGACAGGGCGGGGGCTTTCTTT
CDR3: CASSTRDRAGAFF

J: TRBJ2-7
size: -
D: TRBD2
V: TRBV11-2
DNA: TGTGCCAGCAGCCCAAGGGGACTAGCGGGACTATACGAGCAGTACTTC
CDR3: CASSPRGLAGLYEQYF

J: TRBJ2-2
size: -
D: -
V: TRBV5-1
DNA: TGCGCCAGCAAAGCTCTAGCGACCGCGAACACCGGGGAGCTGTTTTTT
CDR3: CASKALATANTGELFF

J: TRBJ1-5
size: -
D: -
V: TRBV6-5
DNA: TGTGCCAGCAGTCCACTGGGGGGGATAAATCAGCCCCAGCATTTT
CDR3: CASSPLGGINQPQHF

J: TRBJ1-1
size: -
D: TRBD1
V: TRBV19
DNA: TGTGCCAGTGGTCGGGGACAGGGGAGCACTGAAGCTTTCTTT
CDR3: CASGRGQGSTEAFF

J: TRBJ2-1
size: -
D: TRBD2
V: TRBV29-1
DNA: TGCAGCGTTGAAGGAATAGCGGGACTAGGGGTCAATGAGCAGTTCTTC
CDR3: CSVEGIAGLGVNEQFF

J: TRBJ1-1
size: -
D: -
V: TRBV3-1/TRBV3-2
DNA: TGTGCCAGCAGCCAAGTCTTACGGGACACTGAAGCTTTCTTT
CDR3: CASSQVLRDTEAFF

J: TRBJ2-1
size: -
D: TRBD2
V: TRBV7-6
DNA: TGTGCCAGCAGCTTAGACGGGGGGGGCCGGTACAATGAGCAGTTCTTC
CDR3: CASSLDGGGRYNEQFF

J: TRBJ2-7
size: -
D: TRBD2
V: TRBV9
DNA: TGTGCCAGCAGCGCTCTAGCGGAGGCCTACGAGCAGTACTTC
CDR3: CASSALAEAYEQYF

J: TRBJ2-5
size: -
D: -
V: TRBV6-6
DNA: TGTGCCAGCAGGTTGAGAGAGACCCAGTACTTC
CDR3: CASRLRETQYF

J: TRBJ1-6
size: -
D: -
V: TRBV5-6
DNA: TGTGCCAGCAGCCCTGGACAGCGGAATTCACCCCTCCACTTT
CDR3: CASSPGQRNSPLHF

J: TRBJ2-7
size: -
D: TRBD2
V: TRBV5-1
DNA: TGCGCCAGCAGCTTGCGGACTAGCGGTACCTACGAGCAGTACTTC
CDR3: CASSLRTSGTYEQYF

J: TRBJ2-1
size: -
D: TRBD2
V: TRBV23-1
DNA: TGCGCCAGCAGTCAATCGCGGGGACTAGCGGGTCTTCGGGGACAGAGAACTGAGCAGTTCTTC
CDR3: CASSQSRGLAGLRGQRTEQFF

J: TRBJ2-4
size: -
D: TRBD2
V: TRBV5-6
DNA: TGTGCCAGCGGGCTAAGCGGGAGTTTATCCAAAAACATTCAGTACTTC
CDR3: CASGLSGSLSKNIQYF

J: TRBJ1-2
size: once
D: -
V: TRBV19
DNA: TGTGCCAGTAGTATGATGGGGCTGGTCTATGGCTACACCTTC
CDR3: CASSMMGLVYGYTF

J: TRBJ2-6
size: -
D: -
V: TRBV19
DNA: TGTGCCAGTGGCCGACAGCCCTCTGGGGCCAACGTCCTGACTTTC
CDR3: CASGRQPSGANVLTF

J: TRBJ1-6
size: -
D: TRBD1
V: TRBV28
DNA: TGTGCCAGCAACCTCCGGGACAGGGTAGGATCACCCCTCCACTTT
CDR3: CASNLRDRVGSPLHF

J: TRBJ1-2
size: -
D: -
V: TRBV27
DNA: TGTGCCAGCAGTTTCGCAGGGCGTGGCTACACCTTC
CDR3: CASSFAGRGYTF

J: TRBJ2-2
size: -
D: TRBD2
V: TRBV10-3
DNA: TGTGCCACAGCGGGGAGTTTGAGCGGGGAGCTGTTTTTT
CDR3: CATAGSLSGELFF

J: TRBJ2-1
size: -
D: TRBD2
V: TRBV10-3
DNA: TGTGCCATCAGTGTGCGACTAGCGGGAGGTAATGAGCAGTTCTTC
CDR3: CAISVRLAGGNEQFF

J: TRBJ1-2
size: -
D: -
V: TRBV5-4
DNA: TGTGCCAGCAGCCCCAGTGGACAGTTAGCTAACTATGGCTACACCTTC
CDR3: CASSPSGQLANYGYTF

J: TRBJ2-1
size: -
D: -
V: TRBV7-2
DNA: TGTGCCAGCAGCTTAGTTGCAGGTGGATTTAACAATGAGCAGTTCTTC
CDR3: CASSLVAGGFNNEQFF

J: TRBJ2-1
size: -
D: -
V: TRBV10-3
DNA: TGTGCCATCAGTGGGTTCCAGGGATCGAATGAGCAGTTCTTC
CDR3: CAISGFQGSNEQFF

J: TRBJ1-6
size: -
D: TRBD1
V: TRBV28
DNA: TGTGCCAGCAGTCCACTCGGACAGGGGAATTCACCCCTCCACTTT
CDR3: CASSPLGQGNSPLHF

J: TRBJ2-7
size: -
D: TRBD1
V: TRBV5-6
DNA: TGTGCCAGCAGCAGCGGGACAGGGGGCCTCCTCTACGAGCAGTACTTC
CDR3: CASSSGTGGLLYEQYF

J: TRBJ2-7
size: -
D: -
V: TRBV19
DNA: TGTGCCAGTAGTATAGGGCTCCCCTACGAGCAGTACTTC
CDR3: CASSIGLPYEQYF

J: TRBJ1-2
size: -
D: -
V: TRBV7-8
DNA: TGTGCCAGCAGCTTAGCTCTCAGGGCCAACTATGGCTACACCTTC
CDR3: CASSLALRANYGYTF

J: TRBJ2-3
size: -
D: TRBD2
V: TRBV19
DNA: TGTGCCAGTAGTACCCGGGACTATACGTCAGGGGATACGCAGTATTTT
CDR3: CASSTRDYTSGDTQYF

J: TRBJ1-5
size: -
D: TRBD1
V: TRBV7-9
DNA: TGTGCCCGTGGACAGGGCGGATCTCAGCCCCAGCATTTT
CDR3: CARGQGGSQPQHF

J: TRBJ2-3
size: -
D: -
V: TRBV6-4
DNA: TGTGCCAGCAGTGACCAGGGAACTAGCACAGATACGCAGTATTTT
CDR3: CASSDQGTSTDTQYF

J: TRBJ2-1
size: -
D: TRBD2
V: TRBV7-3
DNA: TGTGCCAGCAGCTTAGGACTAGCGGGAGGATATGAGCAGTTCTTC
CDR3: CASSLGLAGGYEQFF

J: TRBJ2-1
size: -
D: -
V: TRBV28
DNA: TGTGCCAGCAGCCGCCTCGACTATAGACGTAACAATGAGCAGTTCTTC
CDR3: CASSRLDYRRNNEQFF

J: TRBJ2-2
size: -
D: TRBD2
V: TRBV3-1/TRBV3-2
DNA: TGTGCCAGCAGCCCCCCCCGCGGGAGGGCCTATAACGGGGAGCTGTTTTTT
CDR3: CASSPPRGRAYNGELFF

J: TRBJ1-2
size: once
D: -
V: TRBV7-9
DNA: TGTGCCAGCAGCCCTATGGGCGACATGAACTATGGCTACACCTTC
CDR3: CASSPMGDMNYGYTF

J: TRBJ2-6
size: -
D: -
V: TRBV19
DNA: TGTGCCAGTAGTATCCAGGGCCCCCTTAACTCTGGGGCCAACGTCCTGACTTTC
CDR3: CASSIQGPLNSGANVLTF

J: TRBJ2-3
size: -
D: TRBD2
V: TRBV7-2
DNA: TGTGCCAGCAGCTATGCCGGGACTAGCGGGCCAGATACGCAGTATTTT
CDR3: CASSYAGTSGPDTQYF

J: TRBJ1-4
size: -
D: -
V: TRBV6-5
DNA: TGTGCCAGCCAAGAGGGAGGGCATGAAAAACTGTTTTTT
CDR3: CASQEGGHEKLFF

J: TRBJ2-1
size: few
D: TRBD2
V: TRBV18
DNA: TGTGCCAGCTCACCACCTCTAGCGGGAGGTGCTGAGCAGTTCTTC
CDR3: CASSPPLAGGAEQFF

J: TRBJ2-7
size: -
D: TRBD1
V: TRBV6-5
DNA: TGTGCCACGGCACCCGGGACAGGGCTATACGAGCAGTACTTC
CDR3: CATAPGTGLYEQYF

J: TRBJ1-2
size: -
D: TRBD1
V: TRBV18
DNA: TGTGCCAGCTCACCTGAGGACAGGTTTAGGGGCTCTGGTGGCTACACCTTC
CDR3: CASSPEDRFRGSGGYTF

J: TRBJ1-2
size: -
D: TRBD1
V: TRBV11-2
DNA: TGTGCCAGCAGCCCAAAGCCAAGGGGGCCCTATGGCTACACCTTC
CDR3: CASSPKPRGPYGYTF

J: TRBJ1-1
size: -
D: TRBD1
V: TRBV7-2
DNA: TGTGCCAGCAGCACAGACAGGGGGGTTCTAGCTTTCTTT
CDR3: CASSTDRGVLAFF

J: TRBJ1-2
size: few
D: -
V: TRBV28
DNA: TGTGCCAGCAGTTTACAACGGTATGGCTACACCTTC
CDR3: CASSLQRYGYTF

J: TRBJ2-1
size: -
D: -
V: TRBV4-1
DNA: TGCGCCAGCAGCCACGGGCTTAGCGGTAGCTCCTACAATGAGCAGTTCTTC
CDR3: CASSHGLSGSSYNEQFF

J: TRBJ2-1
size: once
D: TRBD1
V: TRBV24-1
DNA: TGTGCCACCAGTGGGGGGACAGGCAATGAGCAGTTCTTC
CDR3: CATSGGTGNEQFF

J: TRBJ1-6
size: once
D: TRBD1
V: TRBV7-9
DNA: TGTGCCAGCAGCTTAGCCACGACAGGGGGTAATTCACCCCTCCACTTT
CDR3: CASSLATTGGNSPLHF

J: TRBJ1-3
size: -
D: -
V: TRBV2
DNA: TGTGCCAGCAGGGCGCCTATTGGGGGGTCTGGAAACACCATATATTTT
CDR3: CASRAPIGGSGNTIYF

J: TRBJ2-2
size: -
D: TRBD1
V: TRBV5-8
DNA: TGTGCCAGCAGCTTCGGGACAGGGATCAACGGGGAGCTGTTTTTT
CDR3: CASSFGTGINGELFF

J: TRBJ2-2
size: -
D: -
V: TRBV24-1
DNA: TGTGCCACCAGTGATTGGGATACAGGGACATCGAACACCGGGGAGCTGTTTTTT
CDR3: CATSDWDTGTSNTGELFF

J: TRBJ1-1
size: -
D: TRBD1
V: TRBV12-3/TRBV12-4
DNA: TGTGCCAGCAGGCTATCGACAGGGGGCGAAGCTTTCTTT
CDR3: CASRLSTGGEAFF

J: TRBJ2-7
size: -
D: TRBD1
V: TRBV5-1
DNA: TGCGCCAGCAGCTACGGACAGGTCGGAGCGAAGATCAACGAGCAGTACTTC
CDR3: CASSYGQVGAKINEQYF